These 9 T cell receptor beta chains share one sample of origin, sequenced in a study of breast tumors, draining lymph nodes, adjacent tissues. TCRdb analysed the multiplex PCR reads with MiXCR anew, one entry per CDR3 protein. The sample holds about 230,000 distinct CDR3 sequences, less than 40% seen once. Samples came from axillary lymph nodes draining the breast cancer. Material: axillary lymph node tissue. The receptors come from a female donor with breast cancer. Some clones in this sample may be carry-over from other donors' samples.

In the case of this clonotype: This may stem from a read error, because a much larger clone lies one nucleotide away. This chain connects TRBV5-4 to TRBJ2-1, with no clear D. Germline V gene lookup returns CDR1 SGHNT and CDR2 YYREEE (reference sequence). CDR3 length: 16 residues. This CDR3 is CASSPLAGRSYNEQLF. In DNA form, the CDR3 reads TGTGCCAGCAGCCCGCTTGCCGGGCGCTCTTACAATGAGCAGCTCTTC.

There are many counts of this clonotype. The chain recombines TRBV20-1 with TRBJ2-7; 10 positions match TRBD2. Per germline, CDR1 DFQATT and CDR2 SNEGSKA (reference sequence). The V gene end was trimmed by 7 bases and the J gene end by 4 bases; junction bases not matched to a gene: 4. This CDR3 spans 12 amino acids. The CDR3 reads CSGTTSGYEQYF. For the CDR3, the DNA is TGCAGTGGCACGACTAGCGGGTACGAGCAGTACTTC.

This clonotype was found many times. The chain has TRBV20-1 and TRBJ2-2, with 10 bases identical to TRBD2. CDR1 and CDR2 from the germline V gene are DFQATT and SNEGSKA (reference sequence). V gave up 0 bases and J gave up 5 bases; unmatched junction bases: 12. This CDR3 is built from 18 residues. This CDR3 reads CSARDRSSGSPRTGELFF. CDR3 bases: TGCAGTGCTAGAGATCGCTCTAGCGGGAGCCCGAGAACCGGGGAGCTGTTTTTT.

Of note for this clonotype: A much larger clone lies one base from this, so it may be a read error. The conserved closing phenylalanine or tryptophan is absent in this CDR3, likely reflecting a read error. This chain connects TRBV7-3 to TRBJ2-4, with TRBD1 matching over 9 bases. This CDR3 comprises 14 residues. Germline V lookup: CDR1 SGHTA, CDR2 FQGTGA. The V gene end was trimmed by 5 bases and the J gene end by 5 bases; junction bases not matched to a gene: 4. The CDR3 coding sequence is TGTGCCAGCAGCCCAGGGACAGGGCAAAACATTCAGTACCTC. It encodes CASSPGTGQNIQYL.

This clonotype was seen repeatedly, ten times or more. The chain joins TRBV29-1 to TRBJ2-3; perhaps TRBD2 as D (5 bases). Germline CDR1 SQVTM, CDR2 ANQGSEA. Trimming removed 7 bases at V and 3 bases at J, with 11 bases between. This CDR3 is built from 12 residues. The DNA for the CDR3 is TGCAGCGCCGCAGGAGGAACAGATACGCAGTATTTT. Encoded protein: CSAAGGTDTQYF.

The V call is TRBV25-1, the J call TRBJ2-5, with TRBD2 matching over 12 bases. J was trimmed by 10 bases and V by 2 bases; bases with no gene match: 23. The CDR3 extends over 20 amino acids. The germline CDR1 and CDR2 sequences are MGHDK and SYGVNS. DNA for the CDR3: TGTGCCAGCAGTGAAGCACCTTCTAGCGGGGGGGACTCGCTGTTGGGTATCCAGTACTTC. Amino acids: CASSEAPSSGGDSLLGIQYF.

This clonotype was counted ten times or more. This chain uses TRBV7-2 with TRBJ1-2; no definite D call. Germline lookup yields CDR1 SGHTA and CDR2 FQGNSA. The CDR3 is made up of 14 amino acids. V shed 1 base and J shed 6 bases, with 12 bases lying between them. CDR3 amino acids: CASSLERGLNGYTF. The CDR3 DNA is TGTGCCAGCAGCTTAGAACGGGGTTTAAATGGCTACACCTTC.

To note about this clonotype: The junction differs from germline at one of its ends, possibly a read error. The chain has TRBV15 and TRBJ2-1; D possibly uses TRBD1 or TRBD2 (5 bases each). The CDR3 extends over 15 amino acids. CDR1 and CDR2 from the germline V gene are LNHNV and YYDKDF (reference sequence). The CDR3 loop reads CATSSTSGRAKELFF. The DNA for the CDR3 is TGTGCCACCAGCTCAACAAGCGGCAGGGCCAAAGAGCTGTTTTTC.

This clonotype was detected ten times or more. The chain links TRBV12-3 or TRBV12-4 to TRBJ2-3; 8 bases map to TRBD1. V was pared by 3 bases and J by 4 bases, with 6 bases of the junction left unmatched. The CDR3 spans 15 residues. The CDR3 sequence is CASSFFRGLADTQYF. The CDR3 DNA reads TGTGCCAGCAGTTTTTTCAGGGGGCTTGCAGATACGCAGTATTTT.